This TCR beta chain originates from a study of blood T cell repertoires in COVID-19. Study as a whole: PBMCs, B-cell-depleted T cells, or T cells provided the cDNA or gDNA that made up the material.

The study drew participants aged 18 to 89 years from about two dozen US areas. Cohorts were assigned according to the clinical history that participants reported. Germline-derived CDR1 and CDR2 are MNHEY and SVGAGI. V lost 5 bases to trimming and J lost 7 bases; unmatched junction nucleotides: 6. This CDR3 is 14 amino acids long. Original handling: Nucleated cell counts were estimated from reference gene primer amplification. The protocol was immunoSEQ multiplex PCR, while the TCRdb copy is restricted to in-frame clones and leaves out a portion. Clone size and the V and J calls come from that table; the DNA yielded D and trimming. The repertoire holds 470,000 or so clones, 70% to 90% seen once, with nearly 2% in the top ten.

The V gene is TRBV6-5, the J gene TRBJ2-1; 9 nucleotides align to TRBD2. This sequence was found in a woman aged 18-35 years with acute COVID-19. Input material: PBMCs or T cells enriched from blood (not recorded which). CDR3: CASSNRAGGNEQFF. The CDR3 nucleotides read TGTGCCAGCAGTAATCGAGCGGGGGGTAATGAGCAGTTCTTC.